This T cell receptor (beta chain) was found in a study of T cells in Graves' hyperthyroidism and ophthalmopathy (dated 2019 in TCRdb). As for the study more broadly: Peripheral blood samples were taken at the time of initial diagnosis, prior to any treatment. A discovery cohort of roughly 96 patients, 43 with Graves' ophthalmopathy and approximately 57 with stable Graves' hyperthyroidism, was used to find distinguishing TCR V-J signatures. An independent validation cohort of fewer than 20 hyperthyroidism patients and about 15 patients who later progressed to ophthalmopathy tested prospective prediction of ophthalmopathy. The 95 to 100 discovery patients were randomly divided into training and test sets at a 7:3 ratio. In addition, the study compared T-cell repertoires in thyroid tissue and in blood from a handful of Graves' hyperthyroidism patients. After blood sampling, hyperthyroidism patients were treated with methimazole at a starting dose of 30 mg daily, and ophthalmopathy patients were treated with high-dose intravenous methylprednisolone. According to the paper, TCR Vbeta CDR3 sequencing was carried out on some 140 peripheral blood samples, which came from approximately 43 ophthalmopathy, 70 to 80 hyperthyroidism and around 17 progressor patients.

The CDR3, from cysteine to phenylalanine, totals 16 residues. Only the CDR3 DNA is retained, 48 bases long and in frame from the first base. The germline V gene specifies MDHEN as CDR1 and SYDVKM as CDR2. On this clonotype itself: The antigen it binds to is not known. This may come from a read error, since a much larger clone is one base off.

The TCR beta CDR3 regions were amplified from the RNA transcripts. A first-round RT-PCR of the TCR CDR3 used the HTBI primer set with the Qiagen OneStep RT-PCR kit. Libraries were constructed in a second round of multiplex PCR, after which size selection and purification were carried out. Libraries were sequenced paired-end with 100 bp reads on an Illumina HiSeq2000. The authors' analysis ran thus. Raw data were processed with SOAPnuke, discarding reads with adapters, uncalled bases, mean Phred below 15, or no exact constant-primer or identifier match. High-quality paired reads were merged using COPE v1.2.5, and each unique nucleotide sequence was defined as a clonotype. MiTCR v1.1 was used to align the clonotypes against IMGT TRBV, TRBD and TRBJ reference segments. Analysis was restricted to V-J combinations with a frequency above 0.0001, which covered over 98% of repertoires. The TCS score was defined as F50 (clonal expansion) divided by E x V (chaos), with BLOSUM62-based TCRdist calculated between CDR3 peptides within each V-J. Welch's t-statistics and random forest reduced 500 to 650 V-J features to roughly 13, which were used in a naive Bayes classifier (R e1071). The public reads were reprocessed in TCRdb via fastp at Q25 and MiXCR, keeping in-frame beta chains. All rows with the same CDR3 protein become a single entry with the most common DNA and genes. TCRdb, rather than the study authors, made the V and J calls. The sample includes about 380,000 distinct CDR3 sequences, with about 13% observed a single time. Roughly 20% of the sample is taken by the ten largest.

Hyperthyroidism patients were newly diagnosed, with disease duration under 2 months, and aged 18 to 65 years. Patients with uncontrolled infections, other autoimmune diseases, pregnancy or lactation were excluded. Diagnoses were based on clinical symptoms, serum thyroxine and TRAb, thyroid ultrasound and orbital computed tomography. For progressor patients, blood was drawn at the first diagnosis of hyperthyroidism, before any ophthalmopathy symptoms had appeared. PBMCs were separated from roughly 10 ml of fresh peripheral blood using Ficoll-Paque density gradient centrifugation. Progressor patients were defined as those initially diagnosed with Graves' hyperthyroidism in whom ophthalmopathy developed during follow-up. Total RNA was extracted using Trizol reagent, and RNA quality was assessed on an Agilent 2100 Bioanalyzer. The full study reports these points: Most expanded thyroid clonotypes (frequency above 0.001) were also detected in blood, a finding suggesting that blood repertoires may reflect thyroid immune responses. A model built on a 13 V-J signature distinguished ophthalmopathy from stable hyperthyroidism, reaching around 87% sensitivity and under 84% specificity in cross-validation and 80%/75% in testing. Sample size was not statistically predetermined, and blinding of investigators to group allocation was not performed. In validation, progression to ophthalmopathy was predicted by the model with around 71% sensitivity and roughly 76% specificity, a median of roughly 6 months before onset.

The TCR comes from a man aged 25-45 years with Graves' hyperthyroidism that later progressed to Graves' ophthalmopathy. The receptor chain draws on TRBV28 and TRBJ1-2, with no confidently assigned D gene. Sequencing input: blood. The DNA sequence is as follows: TGTGCCGGCAGTCCGACCTGGGTGGAGGCGGGTAAGGGCTACACCTTC. This codes for CAGSPTWVEAGKGYTF.